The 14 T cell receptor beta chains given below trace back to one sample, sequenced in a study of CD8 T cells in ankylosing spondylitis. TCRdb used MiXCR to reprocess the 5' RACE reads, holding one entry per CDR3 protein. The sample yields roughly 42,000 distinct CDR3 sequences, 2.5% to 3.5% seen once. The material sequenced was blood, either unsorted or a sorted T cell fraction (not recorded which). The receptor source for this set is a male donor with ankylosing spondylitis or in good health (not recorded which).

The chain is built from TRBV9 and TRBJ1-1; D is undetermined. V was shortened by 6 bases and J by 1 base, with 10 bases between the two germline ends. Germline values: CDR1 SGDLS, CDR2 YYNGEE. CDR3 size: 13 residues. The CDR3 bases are TGTGCCAGCACCGCCGCGGAGAACACTGAAGCTTTCTTT. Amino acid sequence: CASTAAENTEAFF.

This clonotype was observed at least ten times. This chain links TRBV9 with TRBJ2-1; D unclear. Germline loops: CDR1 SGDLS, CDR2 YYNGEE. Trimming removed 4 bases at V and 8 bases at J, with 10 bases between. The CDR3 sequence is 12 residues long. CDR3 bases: TGTGCCAGCAGCCGCGTTGGCGATGAGCAGTTCTTC. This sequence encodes CASSRVGDEQFF.

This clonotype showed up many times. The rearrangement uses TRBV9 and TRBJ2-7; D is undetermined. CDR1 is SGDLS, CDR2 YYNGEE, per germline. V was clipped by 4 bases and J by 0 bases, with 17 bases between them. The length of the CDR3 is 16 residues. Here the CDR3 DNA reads TGTGCCAGCAGCCCCGAGCGACTGGCGAGCTCCTACGAGCAGTACTTC. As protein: CASSPERLASSYEQYF.

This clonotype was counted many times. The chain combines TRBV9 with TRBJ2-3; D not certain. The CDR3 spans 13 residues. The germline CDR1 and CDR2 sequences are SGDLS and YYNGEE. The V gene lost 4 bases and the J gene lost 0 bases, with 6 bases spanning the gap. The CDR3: CASSTGSTDTQYF. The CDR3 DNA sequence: TGTGCCAGCAGCACTGGGAGCACAGATACGCAGTATTTT.

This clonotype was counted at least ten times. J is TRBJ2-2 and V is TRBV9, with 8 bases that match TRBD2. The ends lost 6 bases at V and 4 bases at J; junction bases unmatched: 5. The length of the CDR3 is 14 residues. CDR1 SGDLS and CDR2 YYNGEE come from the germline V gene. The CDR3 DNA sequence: TGTGCCAGCAACCCGGGAGGGACCACCGGGGAGCTGTTTTTT. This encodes CASNPGGTTGELFF.

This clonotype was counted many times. Here the CDR3 DNA reads TGTGCCAGCAGTCCATCGGGGCAGGGTTGGGAGACCCAGTACTTC. This translates into CASSPSGQGWETQYF. The chain links TRBV9 to TRBJ2-5; D may match TRBD1 or TRBD2 (5 bases each). Trimming removed 5 bases from V and 5 bases from J, with 19 bases in between. CDR1 and CDR2 (germline): SGDLS, YYNGEE. This CDR3 is built from 15 residues. Variable domain in full (rest from reference TRBV9 and TRBJ2-5): DSGVTQTPKHLITATGQRVTLRCSPRSGDLSVYWYQQSLDQGLQFLIQYYNGEERAKGNILERFSAQQFPDLHSELNLSSLELGDSALYFCASSPSGQGWETQYFGPGTRLLVL.

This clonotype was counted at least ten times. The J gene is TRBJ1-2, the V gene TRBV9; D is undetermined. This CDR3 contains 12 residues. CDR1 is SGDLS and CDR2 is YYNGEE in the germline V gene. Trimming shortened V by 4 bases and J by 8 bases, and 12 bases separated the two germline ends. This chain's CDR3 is CASSPLPGGYTF. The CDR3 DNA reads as TGTGCCAGCAGCCCCCTCCCCGGGGGCTACACCTTC.

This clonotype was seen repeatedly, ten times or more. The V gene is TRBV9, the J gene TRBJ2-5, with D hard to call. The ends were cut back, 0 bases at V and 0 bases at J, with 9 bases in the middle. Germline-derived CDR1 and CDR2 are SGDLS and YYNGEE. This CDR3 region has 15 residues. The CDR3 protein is CASSVGGRDQETQYF. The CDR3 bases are TGTGCCAGCAGCGTAGGTGGAAGGGACCAAGAGACCCAGTACTTC.

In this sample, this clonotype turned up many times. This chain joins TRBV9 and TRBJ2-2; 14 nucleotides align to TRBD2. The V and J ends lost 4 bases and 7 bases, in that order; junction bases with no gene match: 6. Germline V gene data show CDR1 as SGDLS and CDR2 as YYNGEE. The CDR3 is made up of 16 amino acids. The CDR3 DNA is TGTGCCAGCAGCACGGGACTAGCGGGAGTTGGCGGGGAGCTGTTTTTT. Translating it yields CASSTGLAGVGGELFF.

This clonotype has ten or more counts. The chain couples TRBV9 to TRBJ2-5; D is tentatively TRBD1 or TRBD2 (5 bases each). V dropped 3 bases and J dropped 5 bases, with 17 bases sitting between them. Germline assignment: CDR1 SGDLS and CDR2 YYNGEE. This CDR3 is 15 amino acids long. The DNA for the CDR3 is TGTGCCAGCAGCGAGAGGGACGGTCCGTGGGAGACCCAGTACTTC. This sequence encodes CASSERDGPWETQYF.

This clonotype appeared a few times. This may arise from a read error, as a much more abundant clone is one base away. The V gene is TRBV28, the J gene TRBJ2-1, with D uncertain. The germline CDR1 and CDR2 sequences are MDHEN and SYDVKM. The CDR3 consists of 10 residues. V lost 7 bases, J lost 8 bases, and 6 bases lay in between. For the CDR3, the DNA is TGTGCCAGCATGGCGGATGAGCAGTTCTTC. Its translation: CASMADEQFF.

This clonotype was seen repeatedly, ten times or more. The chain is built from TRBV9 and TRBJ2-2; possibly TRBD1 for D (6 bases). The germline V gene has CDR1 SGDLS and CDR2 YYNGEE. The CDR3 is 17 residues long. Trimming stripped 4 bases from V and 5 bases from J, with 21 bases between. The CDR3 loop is CASSPSRDQGKTGELFF. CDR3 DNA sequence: TGTGCCAGCAGCCCCAGCCGGGACCAGGGGAAAACCGGGGAGCTGTTTTTT.

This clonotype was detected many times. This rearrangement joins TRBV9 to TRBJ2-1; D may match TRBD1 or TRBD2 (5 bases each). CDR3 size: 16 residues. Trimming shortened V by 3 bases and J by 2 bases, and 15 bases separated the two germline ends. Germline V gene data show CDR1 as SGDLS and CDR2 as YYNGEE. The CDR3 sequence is CASSDPPRGPYNEQFF. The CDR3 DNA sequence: TGTGCCAGCAGCGACCCCCCAAGGGGACCCTACAATGAGCAGTTCTTC.

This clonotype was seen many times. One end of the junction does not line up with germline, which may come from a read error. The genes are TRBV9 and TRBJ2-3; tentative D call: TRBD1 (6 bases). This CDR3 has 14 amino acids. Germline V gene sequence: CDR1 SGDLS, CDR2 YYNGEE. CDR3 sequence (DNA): TGTGCCAGCAGCTCCTCTACAGGGCCAGACACGCAGTATTTT. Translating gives CASSSSTGPDTQYF.